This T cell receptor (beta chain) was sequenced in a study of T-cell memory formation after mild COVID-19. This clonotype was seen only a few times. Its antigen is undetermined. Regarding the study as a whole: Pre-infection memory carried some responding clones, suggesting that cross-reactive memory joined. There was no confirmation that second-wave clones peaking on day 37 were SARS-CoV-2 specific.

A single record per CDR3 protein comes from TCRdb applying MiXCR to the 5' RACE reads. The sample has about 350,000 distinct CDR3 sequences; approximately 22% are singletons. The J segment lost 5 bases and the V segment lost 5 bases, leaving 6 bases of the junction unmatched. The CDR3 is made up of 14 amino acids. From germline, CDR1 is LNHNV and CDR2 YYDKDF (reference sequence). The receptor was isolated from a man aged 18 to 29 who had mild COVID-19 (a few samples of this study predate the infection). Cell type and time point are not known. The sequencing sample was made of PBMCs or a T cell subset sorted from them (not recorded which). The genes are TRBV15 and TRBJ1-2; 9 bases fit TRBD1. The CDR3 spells CATSRLGTGYGYTF. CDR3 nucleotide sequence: TGTGCCACCAGCCGCCTAGGGACAGGGTATGGCTACACCTTC.